These 20 T cell receptor beta chains share one sample of origin, sequenced in a study of OX40 agonist ivuxolimab in advanced cancers. Clones were sequenced by immunoSEQ multiplex PCR, and TCRdb holds only the in-frame ones, with some missing. The table records tens of thousands of clones, approximately 84% of them present only once. The sequencing here drew on CD4+ or CD8+ T cells sorted from blood, taken in a trial of the OX40 agonist ivuxolimab. The receptors derive from an adult with an advanced solid tumor such as melanoma, head and neck, liver or kidney cancer.

This clone has more than one count but fewer than ten. The rearrangement links TRBV19 to TRBJ1-5, with D possibly matching TRBD1 (6 bases). Germline V gene data show CDR1 as LNHDA and CDR2 as SQIVND (reference sequence). This CDR3 region has 13 residues. With 9 bases removed from V and 6 bases from J, the gap between germline ends came to 15 bases. CDR3 loop: CASGQSQGQPQHF. In nucleotides, the CDR3 is TGTGCCAGCGGACAGTCCCAAGGTCAGCCCCAGCATTTT.

The rearrangement uses TRBV9 and TRBJ2-2, with D perhaps matching TRBD2 (7 bases). V was pared by 6 bases and J by 7 bases, with 16 bases between. The germline V gene encodes CDR1 SGDLS and CDR2 YYNGEE. This CDR3 region has 14 residues. For the CDR3, the DNA is TGTGCCAGCACCGCCGGGGGGCTGAACGGGGAGCTGTTTTTT. It is translated as CASTAGGLNGELFF.

Turning to this clone: Its ends do not fully match the called genes, so a read error is possible. The chain carries TRBV6-1 and TRBJ2-7; D is perhaps TRBD2 (5 bases). The CDR3 runs 13 residues. The V gene's germline CDR1 is MNHNS and CDR2 SASEGT. The CDR3 DNA is TGTGCCAGCAGTGAACGAGAGCGGTACGCGCAGTACTTC. Protein: CASSERERYAQYF.

V and J are TRBV2 and TRBJ2-5, with TRBD2 identical over 13 bases. Unmatched junction bases numbered 13, after V lost 7 bases and J lost 5 bases. This CDR3 is 17 amino acids long. The V gene's germline CDR1 is SNHLY and CDR2 FYNNEI. CDR3 DNA sequence: TGTGCCAGCATGGGTCCGGGACTAGCGGGGAGGACGGAGACCCAGTACTTC. This sequence encodes CASMGPGLAGRTETQYF.

This clone occurred once. The J gene is TRBJ1-2, the V gene TRBV5-1; 7 bases agree with TRBD1. Germline assignment: CDR1 SGHRS and CDR2 YFSETQ. V lost 4 bases, J lost 8 bases, and 8 bases stayed unmatched. The CDR3 is 13 amino acids. The CDR3 DNA is TGCGCCAGCAGCACCGGACAGGAGGTGGGCTACACCTTC. Translation gives CASSTGQEVGYTF.

The V and J genes are TRBV12-2 and TRBJ1-2. TRBV12-2 is a pseudogene. This CDR3 has 13 residues. The CDR3 DNA follows: TGTGCAAGTCGTCCGACCGCCGGAGATGGCTACACCTTC. Translated, it gives CASRPTAGDGYTF.

The chain is built from TRBV4-1 and TRBJ2-2; D is unclear. Germline V gives CDR1 MGHRA, CDR2 YSYEKL. V lost 1 base, J lost 1 base, and 10 bases lay in between. The CDR3 totals 16 residues. The CDR3 DNA reads TGCGCCAGCAGCCAAGTAGGCCGGAAGAACACCGGGGAGCTGTTTTTT. It is translated as CASSQVGRKNTGELFF.

The V gene is TRBV1, the J gene TRBJ2-7. TRBV1 counts as a pseudogene. The CDR3 totals 10 residues. The CDR3, as DNA: TGCACCAGCAGCAATGGAGAGCAGTACTTC. This gives the protein CTSSNGEQYF.

This chain joins TRBV10-3 and TRBJ2-7, with 8 nucleotides matching TRBD1. V dropped 6 bases and J dropped 4; count of bases not matched to a gene: 2. Germline CDR1 ENHRY, CDR2 SYGVKD. The CDR3 is 12 residues long. CDR3 DNA sequence: TGTGCCATCAGACAGGGGGATTACGAGCAGTACTTC. Protein: CAIRQGDYEQYF.

This chain links TRBV5-4 with TRBJ2-1, with D possibly being TRBD1 (6 bases). Germline CDR1 reads SGHNT; CDR2 reads YYREEE (reference sequence). This CDR3 region has 17 residues. V was clipped by 4 bases and J by 7 bases, with 24 bases between them. CDR3 DNA sequence: TGTGCCAGCAGCCATCCTTTACAGGGTTTGATTCCGAATGAGCAGTTCTTC. Translation: CASSHPLQGLIPNEQFF.

The chain couples TRBV6-1 to TRBJ2-1, with D possibly being TRBD2 (6 bases). Germline CDR1 is MNHNS and CDR2 is SASEGT. The CDR3 consists of 14 residues. V dropped 6 bases and J dropped 6 bases, with 15 bases sitting between them. The CDR3 here is CASRLTRFSNEQFF. CDR3 DNA: TGTGCCAGCAGGTTGACTAGATTCTCCAATGAGCAGTTCTTC.

V is TRBV29-1 and J is TRBJ2-7; TRBD1 aligns across 7 bases. The germline CDR1 and CDR2 sequences are SQVTM and ANQGSEA. The CDR3 sequence is 13 residues long. After removal of 4 bases from V and 6 bases from J, the junction contained 9 bases not matched to a gene. CDR3 bases: TGCAGCGTTGTTTACGGGACAGCAGGCGAGCAGTACTTC. As protein: CSVVYGTAGEQYF.

This chain uses TRBV10-2 with TRBJ1-6, with D perhaps TRBD1 (6 bases). The CDR3 length is 15 residues. Trimming removed 3 bases from V and 7 bases from J, with 13 bases in between. Germline loops: CDR1 WSHSY, CDR2 SAAADI. CDR3 region: CASSEVQGSNSPLHF. In DNA form, the CDR3 reads TGCGCCAGCAGTGAAGTGCAGGGGAGCAATTCACCCCTCCACTTT.

This chain links TRBV2 with TRBJ1-1, with TRBD1 as a possible D gene (6 bases). V was cut by 6 bases and J by 5 bases, with 19 bases left in between. Per the germline V gene, CDR1 is SNHLY and CDR2 is FYNNEI. The CDR3 is 15 amino acids. The CDR3 loop is CASSPGTRLGTEAFF. CDR3 nucleotides: TGTGCCAGCAGCCCCGGGACACGCCTTGGGACTGAAGCTTTCTTT.

This clone came up a few times. The chain couples TRBV7-2 to TRBJ2-3; D may correspond to TRBD1 or TRBD2 (5 bases each). Trimming shortened V by 2 bases and J by 9 bases, and 9 bases separated the two germline ends. Germline V gene sequence: CDR1 SGHTA, CDR2 FQGNSA. This CDR3 spans 12 amino acids. The chain's CDR3 is CASSLMGETQYF. The DNA of the CDR3 is TGTGCCAGCAGCTTAATGGGGGAGACGCAGTATTTT. Supplemented by reference TRBV7-2 and TRBJ2-3, the full variable domain reads GAGVSQSPSNKVTEKGKDVELRCDPISGHTALYWYRQSLGQGLEFLIYFQGNSAPDKSGLPSDRFSAERTGGSVSTLTIQRTQQEDSAVYLCASSLMGETQYFGPGTRLTVL.

The chain carries TRBV27 and TRBJ1-1; 7 positions match TRBD1. Germline assignment: CDR1 MNHEY and CDR2 SMNVEV (reference sequence). Trimming at V came to 8 bases and at J to 6 bases, leaving 9 bases not matched to a gene. The CDR3 contains 13 residues. The CDR3: CASSPQGTAEAFF. The CDR3 DNA follows: TGTGCCAGCTCTCCACAGGGGACCGCTGAAGCTTTCTTT.

The rearrangement uses TRBV19 and TRBJ2-5; TRBD2 agrees at 12 bases. Unmatched junction bases numbered 6, after V lost 3 bases and J lost 7 bases. Germline V gives CDR1 LNHDA, CDR2 SQIVND (reference sequence). CDR3 length: 15 amino acids. CDR3 region: CASSIQGLAGATQYF. CDR3 in DNA: TGTGCCAGTAGTATCCAGGGACTAGCGGGTGCGACCCAGTACTTC.

The genes are TRBV9 and TRBJ2-3, with TRBD2 matching over 7 bases. With V trimmed by 4 bases and J by 9 bases, 11 bases remained unmatched. The CDR3 consists of 14 residues. The germline V gene has CDR1 SGDLS and CDR2 YYNGEE. CDR3 amino acids: CASSLRTSLDTQYF. CDR3 DNA sequence: TGTGCCAGCAGCCTCCGGACTAGTCTAGACACGCAGTATTTT.

The chain links TRBV19 to TRBJ2-7; perhaps TRBD1 as D (5 bases). The CDR3 covers 15 residues. Trimming removed 1 base from V and 1 base from J, with 11 bases in between. CDR1 is LNHDA and CDR2 is SQIVND in the germline V gene (reference sequence). The CDR3: CASSIGGSASYEQYF. The CDR3 coding sequence is TGTGCCAGTAGTATAGGGGGCAGTGCGTCCTACGAGCAGTACTTC. Based on the CDR3 plus reference TRBV19 and TRBJ2-7, the full variable domain is DGGITQSPKYLFRKEGQNVTLSCEQNLNHDAMYWYRQDPGQGLRLIYYSQIVNDFQKGDIAEGYSVSREKKESFPLTVTSAQKNPTAFYLCASSIGGSASYEQYFGPGTRLTVT.

The chain links TRBV11-3 to TRBJ1-1, with D possibly being TRBD1 (6 bases). Per germline, CDR1 SGHNT and CDR2 YENEEA. The CDR3 is 14 residues long. Trimming shortened V by 5 bases and J by 5 bases, and 15 bases separated the two germline ends. The chain's CDR3 is CASSQGHPWTEAFF. In nucleotides, the CDR3 is TGTGCCAGCAGCCAGGGACATCCTTGGACTGAAGCTTTCTTT.